Shown below are 7 T cell receptor beta chains from a single sample sequenced in a study of cytomegalovirus exposure and HLA in healthy donors. Primers for the PCR totalled 60 Vbeta and 13 Jbeta. Some clones are missing from TCRdb's copy, which holds only in-frame ones; the method was immunoSEQ multiplex PCR. The table lists about 220,000 clones, roughly 82% of them singletons. The sequenced material came from PBMCs. The source of these receptors is a woman aged 40 to 50 in good health and CMV-seropositive.

CDR3 in DNA: TGTGCCAGCAGTTTTCTAGCGGGGGGCCTACTGGGTGAGCAGTTCTTC. The encoded protein is CASSFLAGGLLGEQFF. The V call is TRBV7-9, the J call TRBJ2-1; the match to TRBD2 covers 11 bases. V lost 6 bases to trimming and J lost 9 bases; unmatched junction nucleotides: 13. Germline V lookup: CDR1 SEHNR, CDR2 FQNEAQ (reference sequence). This CDR3 contains 16 residues.

This clone has a handful of counts. The chain combines TRBV5-8 with TRBJ1-5; tentatively, D is TRBD1 (6 bases). Germline V gene lookup returns CDR1 SGHTS and CDR2 YDEGEE. V gave up 4 bases and J gave up 5 bases, with 16 bases separating them. The CDR3 loop spans 15 amino acids. The CDR3 nucleotides are TGTGCCAGCAGCCCCGGACAGACGATGTATCAGCCCCAGCATTTT. It is translated as CASSPGQTMYQPQHF.

This CDR3 is CASSPGLANEQYF. The CDR3 DNA reads TGTGCCAGCTCGCCGGGACTAGCGAACGAGCAGTACTTC. The chain uses TRBV18 and TRBJ2-7; the match to TRBD2 covers 10 bases. From germline, CDR1 is KGHSH and CDR2 LQKENI. The CDR3 spans 13 residues. Trimming removed 6 bases from V and 5 bases from J; junction bases left unmatched: 4.

The chain employs TRBV19 and TRBJ1-1; D might be TRBD1 (6 bases). Germline CDR1 is LNHDA and CDR2 is SQIVND (reference sequence). The CDR3 length is 14 residues. Trimming took off 7 bases at V and 0 bases at J, with 12 bases between the two ends. The CDR3 DNA reads as TGTGCCAGTAAAGAAGGGACATTGAACACTGAAGCTTTCTTT. Translation: CASKEGTLNTEAFF.

This clone has only a few counts. The chain combines TRBV25-1 with TRBJ1-5; TRBD1 aligns across 7 bases. V gave up 8 bases and J gave up 0 bases; unmatched junction bases: 1. Per the germline V gene, CDR1 is MGHDK and CDR2 is SYGVNS. The CDR3 spans 13 residues. The CDR3, as DNA: TGTGCCAGCCAGGGGGGTAGCAATCAGCCCCAGCATTTT. It translates to CASQGGSNQPQHF.

Remarks on this clone: The sample has other DNA sequences that encode this CDR3 too. The V gene is TRBV6-4, the J gene TRBJ1-1; maybe TRBD1 (5 bases). V lost 0 bases and J lost 9, with 11 bases in between. The CDR3 is 13 amino acids. Germline V CDR1 and CDR2: MRHNA, SNTAGT. This chain's CDR3 is CASSDSQAGKAFF. The CDR3 DNA reads TGTGCCAGCAGTGACTCGCAGGCAGGGAAAGCTTTCTTT.

The chain is built from TRBV7-2 and TRBJ2-1; D unclear. The CDR3 is 17 amino acids. Germline V gene data show CDR1 as SGHTA and CDR2 as FQGNSA. Trimming cost V 3 bases and J 7 bases, with 22 bases left between them. The CDR3 reads CASSLSGGLTLRNEQFF. DNA for the CDR3: TGTGCCAGCAGCTTGAGTGGCGGCCTTACCCTTCGGAATGAGCAGTTCTTC.